The 10 T cell receptor delta chains in this list originate from one sample, sequenced in a study of γδ T cells in repeated Plasmodium falciparum infection. Gammadelta T cells were flow-sorted from PBMC into Vgamma9/Vdelta2+ and Vdelta2-negative populations for bulk analysis. TCRdb reanalyzed the multiplex PCR reads using CATT. The repertoire includes under 65,000 delta-chain clones, around 1.5% of them detected once, and approximately 15% sits in the top ten. Sequencing input: gamma-delta T cells from blood. Source of these receptors: a pool of human donors (malaria-infected and uninfected, not separated).

In its sample, this clone was seen a few times. A read error is the likely source, as a far larger clone sits one nucleotide away. The same CDR3 also results from other DNA sequences found in this sample. The chain joins TRDV1 to TRDJ1; a weak D match, TRDD3 (6 bases). This CDR3 is built from 22 residues. The germline CDR1 and CDR2 sequences are TSWWSYY and QGS. The chain's CDR3 is CALGEMGDIGYTGRFNTDKLIF. In nucleotides, the CDR3 is TGTGCTCTCGGGGAAATGGGAGATATCGGATATACTGGGAGATTCAACACCGATAAACTCATCTTT.

This clone turned up a few times. It is likely a read error: a sequence one base away is far more abundant. This sample includes further DNA sequences coding for the same CDR3. The V call is TRDV1, the J call TRDJ1; D call uncertain. The J gene, not given by TCRdb, was assigned here from a germline match of the nucleotide sequence. Trimming took off 0 bases at V and 0 bases at J, with 20 bases between the two ends. This CDR3 has 19 residues. Germline values: CDR1 TSWWSYY, CDR2 QGS. The CDR3 loop is CALGELKVTTVRYTDKLIF. The DNA of the CDR3 is TGTGCTCTTGGGGAACTAAAGGTGACTACTGTTCGATACACCGATAAACTCATCTTT.

This clone was observed a handful of times. The protein held in TCRdb is that of a much larger clone and does not match this DNA's translation at residue 9, likely because of a read error; the protein shown is translated from the DNA. The rearrangement uses TRDV1 and TRDJ1; unclear D gene. This CDR3 region has 20 residues. CDR1 is TSWWSYY, CDR2 QGS, per germline. Between the trimmed V and J ends, which lost 2 bases and 0 bases, there was a span of 25 bases. The CDR3 coding sequence is TGTGCTCTTGGGGAAAGACAAACCCTAGGAGTACTTCTCCACACCGATAAACTCATCTTT. The encoded protein is CALGERQTLGVLLHTDKLIF.

Concerning this clone: The protein TCRdb gives is from a much larger clone and does not agree with this DNA's translation at residue 11, likely a read error; the protein shown here comes from the DNA. The rearrangement uses TRDV1 and TRDJ1, with D possibly being TRDD3 (5 bases). Here the J gene came from matching the DNA to germline, since TCRdb omits it. Trimming pared 0 bases from V and 2 bases from J, leaving 25 bases between. The CDR3 is 20 residues long. Germline V gene data show CDR1 as TSWWSYY and CDR2 as QGS. CDR3 in DNA: TGTGCTCTTGGGGAACTAAATCCCAACTACTTGGGGTGGAGAACCGATAAACTCATCTTT. It is translated as CALGELNPNYLGWRTDKLIF.

Note on this clone: A read error is the likely source, as a far larger clone sits one nucleotide away. Other DNA variants within this sample encode the same CDR3. The rearrangement links TRDV1 to TRDJ1; 9 nucleotides line up with TRDD3. The length of the CDR3 is 25 residues. The V gene's germline CDR1 is TSWWSYY and CDR2 QGS. In DNA, the CDR3 is TGTGCTCTTGGGGAATTTTGCCCCCCTAATTCCTACCGGTACTGGGGGAAACGTTACACTGATAAACTCATCTTT. It is translated as CALGEFCPPNSYRYWGKRYTDKLIF.

Notes on this clone: TCRdb lists the protein of a much larger clone for this DNA, which differs at residue 15, so this is likely a read error; the protein given here is translated from the DNA itself. The J segment was not called; the V segment is TRDV1; TRDD3 is taken as the D call from the table, unchecked against the DNA. The CDR3 totals 17 residues. Germline V gene data show CDR1 as TSWWSYY and CDR2 as QGS. This CDR3 reads CALGDDHWGILTDKPIF. The CDR3 bases are TGTGCTCTTGGGGACGACCACTGGGGGATACTCACCGATAAACCCATCTTT.

This clone was observed at least ten times. An end of the junction differs from the germline gene, which may be a read error. V is TRDV1 and J is TRDJ1, with 8 bases fitting TRDD3. The CDR3 is made up of 18 amino acids. Germline lookup yields CDR1 TSWWSYY and CDR2 QGS. This chain's CDR3 is CALGGLPSSWGYPEKLIF. Written as DNA, the CDR3 is TGTGCTCTTGGGGGCCTGCCTTCGTCCTGGGGATACCCCGAAAAACTCATCTTT.

This clone was seen many times. The protein that TCRdb holds for this DNA derives from a much larger clone and differs from the translated DNA at residue 15, which likely indicates a read error; the protein shown here is translated from the DNA. The chain recombines TRDV1 with TRDJ1; 8 bases match TRDD3. J lost 8 bases, V lost 2 bases, and 22 bases had no gene match. The CDR3 covers 19 residues. Germline-derived CDR1 and CDR2 are TSWWSYY and QGS. CDR3 sequence reads: CALGEASSPNYWGGDKLIF. The CDR3 region has the DNA TGTGCTCTTGGGGAAGCGTCGAGTCCCAACTACTGGGGGGGCGACAAACTCATCTTT.

This clone was counted at least ten times. TCRdb attributes to this sequence the protein of a much larger clone, which differs from the DNA translation at residue 7; a read error is likely, and the protein displayed is translated from the DNA. The chain carries TRDV2 and TRDJ1; weak D call: TRDD3 (5 bases). This CDR3 spans 17 amino acids. V lost 3 bases to trimming and J lost 3 bases, with 22 bases between them. Germline V CDR1 and CDR2: GEAIGNYY, EKD. As DNA, the CDR3 is TGTGCCTGTGACCGGGTTCACGGGGTGGGGTCCCCCGATAAACTCATCTTT. Its protein product is CACDRVHGVGSPDKLIF.

This clone occurred a few times. The TCRdb protein, from a much larger clone, departs from this DNA's translation at residue 13, likely by read error; the protein shown derives from the DNA. V usage is TRDV1 and J usage is TRDJ1; D may be TRDD3 (6 bases). V was pared by 8 bases and J by 2 bases, with 39 bases between. The CDR3 contains 22 residues. The germline CDR1 and CDR2 sequences are TSWWSYY and QGS. CDR3 nucleotides: TGTGCTCTTTGGGGTGACCGCATACCCTGTACTGGGAATGGGGGGCGTACCGATAAACTCATCTTT. Translated: CALWGDRIPCTGNGGRTDKLIF.